The rows below give T cell receptor beta chains drawn from one sample of a study of a mutant IDH1 vaccine in newly diagnosed glioma. TCRdb's table, derived via immunoSEQ multiplex PCR, lists solely in-frame clones and lacks some. The sample records fewer than 70,000 clones, under 85% being singletons. For these receptors, no antigen is known. The specimen comprised PBMCs, sampled from a glioma patient whose treatment included an IDH1 peptide vaccine. Receptor source: a man younger than 40 with glioma. The CDR3 runs from the conserved cysteine through the conserved F or W. The D gene is left open where the match is weak. Expanded clones get a size class; other rows say once, few or many, or leave the size out.

D gene	clone size	V gene	J gene	CDR3 DNA	CDR3 protein
.	few	TRBV1	TRBJ2-7	TGCACCAGCAGCCACCTAGCGGGCGAGCAGTACTTC	CTSSHLAGEQYF
.	once	TRBV9	TRBJ2-5	TGTGCCAGCAGCGTAGGTGGAGAGACCCAGTACTTC	CASSVGGETQYF
.	few	TRBV9	TRBJ1-1	TGTGCCAGCAGCGTAGACCCGGGGGCGAGGACTGAAGCTTTCTTT	CASSVDPGARTEAFF
TRBD1	.	TRBV10-2	TRBJ1-2	TGCGCCAGCAGTGAGTACAGGGGCCCATATGGCTACACCTTC	CASSEYRGPYGYTF
.	once	TRBV7-9	TRBJ2-5	TGTGCCAGCAGCTTACGCGGAGAGACCCAGTACTTC	CASSLRGETQYF
.	.	TRBV7-9	TRBJ2-1	TGTGCCAGCAGCTCCCCCGACAGAGGGCGCCACAATGAGCAGTTCTTC	CASSSPDRGRHNEQFF
.	.	TRBV7-2	TRBJ2-1	TGTGCCAGCGAAGTGGGGGACTGGTCCTACAATGAGCAGTTCTTC	CASEVGDWSYNEQFF
TRBD1	.	TRBV10-3	TRBJ1-1	TGTGCCATCAGGGAGACAGGGTCTTACCGAAGGACTGAAGCTTTCTTT	CAIRETGSYRRTEAFF
.	few	TRBV9	TRBJ2-3	TGTGCCAGCAGCGAATCCCCCGGACTCACCACAGATACGCAGTATTTT	CASSESPGLTTDTQYF
.	.	TRBV18	TRBJ1-3	TGTGCCAGCTCACCACTCTACCAAGCTGGAAACACCATATATTTT	CASSPLYQAGNTIYF
TRBD1	.	TRBV27	TRBJ1-2	TGTGCCAGCAGTAGATTATGGACAGGAGCTAATGGCTACACCTTC	CASSRLWTGANGYTF
.	.	TRBV2	TRBJ2-3	TGTGCCAGCAGTGAAGGCGGGAGCACAGATACGCAGTATTTT	CASSEGGSTDTQYF
.	.	TRBV4-3	TRBJ1-2	TGCGCCAGCAGCCTTGGCCGAAGACAGGCTCTGGTTAACTATGGCTACACCTTC	CASSLGRRQALVNYGYTF
.	.	TRBV19	TRBJ1-2	TGTGCCAGTAGTAATCAGGGAGTACGCGGTGGCTACACCTTC	CASSNQGVRGGYTF
TRBD2	.	TRBV6-6	TRBJ2-5	TGTGCCAGCAGACCCTTCAGAGCGGGGAGGGAGACCCAGTACTTC	CASRPFRAGRETQYF
.	.	TRBV27	TRBJ2-3	TGTGCCAGCAGTTCCCGGGACCGCACAGATACGCAGTATTTT	CASSSRDRTDTQYF
.	.	TRBV27	TRBJ2-1	TGTGCCAGCAACCCGTTTGGGGTGACTGTCTCCTACAATGAGCAGTTCTTC	CASNPFGVTVSYNEQFF
.	.	TRBV19	TRBJ1-1	TGTGCCAGTAGTATAAAGGGGAGGGGCACTGAAGCTTTCTTT	CASSIKGRGTEAFF
TRBD2	.	TRBV30	TRBJ2-5	TGTGCCTGGAGTCGGGGGAGGGACCAAGAGACCCAGTACTTC	CAWSRGRDQETQYF
TRBD2	.	TRBV6-1	TRBJ2-2	TGTGCCAGCAGCGTAGCGGGAGACACCGGGGAGCTGTTTTTT	CASSVAGDTGELFF
TRBD1	once	TRBV7-9	TRBJ2-2	TGTGCCAGCAGCCGGGGACAGGGAGGGAACACCGGGGAGCTGTTTTTT	CASSRGQGGNTGELFF
.	.	TRBV19	TRBJ2-3	TGTGCCAGTAGCCAGGGTTATAAAGCAGATACGCAGTATTTT	CASSQGYKADTQYF
.	few	TRBV5-1	TRBJ1-1	TGCGCCAGCAGCTTGGGGGCGCATGGGAACACTGAAGCTTTCTTT	CASSLGAHGNTEAFF
.	.	TRBV7-6	TRBJ2-1	TGTGCCAGCAGCTTACCCCCCTACAATGAGCAGTTCTTC	CASSLPPYNEQFF
TRBD2	.	TRBV19	TRBJ2-2	TGTGCCAGTAGTACCCGAGCGGGAAGACACACCGGGGAGCTGTTTTTT	CASSTRAGRHTGELFF
.	.	TRBV19	TRBJ2-7	TGTGCCAGTAGTATAGATCGCGAAGGGAGGATCGAGCAGTACTTC	CASSIDREGRIEQYF
TRBD1	.	TRBV18	TRBJ1-1	TGTGCCAGCTCATCGGGACAGAGGTCTGAAGCTTTCTTT	CASSSGQRSEAFF
TRBD2	.	TRBV7-8	TRBJ2-7	TGTGCCAGTGTCGACGGGACTAGCGTTTACGAGCAGTACTTC	CASVDGTSVYEQYF
TRBD2	.	TRBV2	TRBJ2-1	TGTGCCAGCACCTACGGGGCTAGCGGGGGGGCTCGGAATGAGCAGTTCTTC	CASTYGASGGARNEQFF
TRBD1	.	TRBV4-1	TRBJ2-7	TGCGCCAGCAGCCAAGTCATAACAGGGGCCTACGAGCAGTACTTC	CASSQVITGAYEQYF
TRBD1	.	TRBV19	TRBJ1-1	TGTGCCAGTAGTATAGACACAGGGGGTACTGAAGCTTTCTTT	CASSIDTGGTEAFF
.	.	TRBV7-3	TRBJ2-7	TGTGCCAGCAGCTTGGACTACCTCTACGAGCAGTACTTC	CASSLDYLYEQYF
.	.	TRBV29-1	TRBJ1-1	TGCAGCGCGTCCGGGGGATCCGGGTTGAACACTGAAGCTTTCTTT	CSASGGSGLNTEAFF
TRBD2	.	TRBV29-1	TRBJ2-1	TGCAGCGTTGACGAGACTAGCCATAATGAGCAGTTCTTC	CSVDETSHNEQFF
TRBD2	.	TRBV7-2	TRBJ2-3	TGTGCCAGCAGCTCCGGCGGGGGGCCCACAGATACGCAGTATTTT	CASSSGGGPTDTQYF
TRBD2	once	TRBV19	TRBJ2-3	TGTGCCAGTAGTCAGACTCCCGGACTAGCTGGATTCACAGATACGCAGTATTTT	CASSQTPGLAGFTDTQYF
.	.	TRBV19	TRBJ2-2	TGTGCCAGTAGTACGGAGGGCCGGGCGGGGACCGGGGAGCTGTTTTTT	CASSTEGRAGTGELFF
.	.	TRBV28	TRBJ1-2	TGTGCCAGCAGTTTATACCAGGCTAACTATGGCTACACCTTC	CASSLYQANYGYTF
TRBD1	.	TRBV7-2	TRBJ2-1	TGTGCCAGCAGTGGACAGGGCCGGGGTGAGCAGTTCTTC	CASSGQGRGEQFF
TRBD2	.	TRBV30	TRBJ2-3	TGTGCCTGGACGGGAGGCCCTACTAGCACAGATACGCAGTATTTT	CAWTGGPTSTDTQYF
.	.	TRBV5-1	TRBJ1-2	TGCGCCAGCAGCTTGCAGCCCGGCTATGGCTACACCTTC	CASSLQPGYGYTF
TRBD2	.	TRBV6-5	TRBJ2-3	TGTGCCAGCAGTTACTCTAGCGGGGAAGATACGCAGTATTTT	CASSYSSGEDTQYF
.	.	TRBV5-1	TRBJ1-2	TGCGCCAGCATGGACGGGAGAGGCTACACCTTC	CASMDGRGYTF
.	.	TRBV5-6	TRBJ1-1	TGTGCCAGCAGCCTTGCCAGGGGACGGGTCACTGAAGCTTTCTTT	CASSLARGRVTEAFF
TRBD2	.	TRBV10-2	TRBJ2-1	TGCGCCAGCAGTCGTCTAGCGGGAGTGAACTACAATGAGCAGTTCTTC	CASSRLAGVNYNEQFF
.	.	TRBV18	TRBJ1-2	TGTGCCAGCTCACCACGCGGGGGGGACTACACCTTC	CASSPRGGDYTF
TRBD2	once	TRBV6-1	TRBJ2-1	TGTGCCAGCAGTGAAGGCCAGCGGGGGTACAATGAGCAGTTCTTC	CASSEGQRGYNEQFF
.	once	TRBV28	TRBJ2-6	TGTGCCAGCACGGTCCCGGGAAGTGGGGCCAACGTCCTGACTTTC	CASTVPGSGANVLTF
.	.	TRBV30	TRBJ1-2	TGTGCCTGGAGTGTACTAGGGAGGAATTATGGCTACACCTTC	CAWSVLGRNYGYTF
TRBD1	few	TRBV9	TRBJ1-2	TGTGCCAGCGGGGACAGGGCCGGGGGCTATGGCTACACCTTC	CASGDRAGGYGYTF
TRBD2	.	TRBV28	TRBJ2-5	TGTGCCAGCAGGCGGGGGGCCGAGACCCAGTACTTC	CASRRGAETQYF
.	.	TRBV5-4	TRBJ2-4	TGTGCCAGCAGCTTTCTGTACCGAGATCTAGCCAAAAACATTCAGTACTTC	CASSFLYRDLAKNIQYF
.	.	TRBV27	TRBJ2-4	TGTGCCAGCAGTTTATCGGGGGCGTCCAAAAACATTCAGTACTTC	CASSLSGASKNIQYF
.	.	TRBV9	TRBJ1-1	TGTGCCAGCAGCGTTGAATCCGGAGGCGGTGAAGCTTTCTTT	CASSVESGGGEAFF
TRBD2	few	TRBV7-9	TRBJ2-1	TGTGCCAGCAGCCCCCAACCCGGGACTAGCGGGAGGGCCTTGGAGCAGTTCTTC	CASSPQPGTSGRALEQFF
.	.	TRBV9	TRBJ2-1	TGTGCCAGCAGCGTATACCAGGGCCATGAGCAGTTCTTC	CASSVYQGHEQFF
.	.	TRBV6-4	TRBJ2-3	TGTGCCAGCAGTGAACAGGGAGTTAGCACAGATACGCAGTATTTT	CASSEQGVSTDTQYF
.	.	TRBV6-5	TRBJ1-6	TGTGCCAGCAGCGACCTTTTAGGTTCACCCCTCCACTTT	CASSDLLGSPLHF
.	.	TRBV7-2	TRBJ1-3	TGTGCCAGCAGCTTACGTCTCTCGAGCTCTGGAAACACCATATATTTT	CASSLRLSSSGNTIYF
TRBD2	.	TRBV5-1	TRBJ2-1	TGCGCCAGCAGCTTGGCGACTAGCAGAGAGGATGAGCAGTTCTTC	CASSLATSREDEQFF